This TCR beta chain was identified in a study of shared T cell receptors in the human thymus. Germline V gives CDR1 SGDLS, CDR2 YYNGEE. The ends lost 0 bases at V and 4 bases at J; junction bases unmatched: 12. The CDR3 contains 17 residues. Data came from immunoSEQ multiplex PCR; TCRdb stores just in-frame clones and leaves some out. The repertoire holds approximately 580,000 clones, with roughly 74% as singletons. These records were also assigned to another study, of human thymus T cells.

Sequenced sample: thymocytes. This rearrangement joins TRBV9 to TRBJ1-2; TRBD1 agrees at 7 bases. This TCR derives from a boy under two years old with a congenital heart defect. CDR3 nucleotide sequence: TGTGCCAGCAGCGTAGGCAGGGGGATCTATCCACCCTATGGCTACACCTTC. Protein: CASSVGRGIYPPYGYTF.